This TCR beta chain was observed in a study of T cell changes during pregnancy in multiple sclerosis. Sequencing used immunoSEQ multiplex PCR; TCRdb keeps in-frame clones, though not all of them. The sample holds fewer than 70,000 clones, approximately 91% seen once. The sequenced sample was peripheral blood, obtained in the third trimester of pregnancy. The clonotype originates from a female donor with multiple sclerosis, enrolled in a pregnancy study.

Here the CDR3 reads CASSFDMGQYGYTF. Here the CDR3 DNA reads TGTGCCAGCAGCTTTGATATGGGGCAATATGGCTACACCTTC. The chain combines TRBV7-9 with TRBJ1-2; D might be TRBD1 (5 bases). V shed 3 bases and J shed 5 bases, with 13 bases lying between them. There are 14 residues in the CDR3. Germline loops: CDR1 SEHNR, CDR2 FQNEAQ (reference sequence).